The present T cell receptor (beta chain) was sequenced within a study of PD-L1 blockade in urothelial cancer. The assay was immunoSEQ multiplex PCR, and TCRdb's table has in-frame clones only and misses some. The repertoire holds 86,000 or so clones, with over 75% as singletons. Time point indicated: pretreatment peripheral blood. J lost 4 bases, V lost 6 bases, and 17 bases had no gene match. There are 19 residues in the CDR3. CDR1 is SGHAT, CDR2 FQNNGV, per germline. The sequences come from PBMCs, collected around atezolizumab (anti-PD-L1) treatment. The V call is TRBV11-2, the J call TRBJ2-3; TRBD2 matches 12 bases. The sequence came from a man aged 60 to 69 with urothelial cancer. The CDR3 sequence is CASSRLAGAWAYAADTQYF. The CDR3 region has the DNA TGTGCCAGCAGTAGACTAGCGGGGGCGTGGGCGTACGCGGCAGATACGCAGTATTTT.